The clone carrying this TCR beta chain was seen at least ten times. Its antigen is not known. The data were obtained in a study of T cell responses to AZD1222 COVID-19 vaccine. Study conclusions and caveats: Dominant at 160-218 and 743-854, vaccine-associated CD4 TCRs also spanned spike.

Generated by immunoSEQ multiplex PCR, the TCRdb table keeps only in-frame clones and is missing some. The sample consists of about 120,000 clones, 90% of them appearing once. Germline V lookup: CDR1 SGHVS, CDR2 FQNEAQ. The CDR3 runs 13 residues. Trimming took 5 bases from V and 8 from J, leaving 13 bases between them. The material was peripheral blood, obtained 28 days after the second dose of the MenACWY control vaccine. This clonotype was sampled from an adult who received the MenACWY meningococcal vaccine as a control. The rearrangement joins TRBV7-8 to TRBJ2-1; D possibly corresponds to TRBD2 (6 bases). This CDR3 is CASSPPRRDEQFF. The CDR3, as DNA: TGTGCCAGCAGCCCTCCTAGGAGGGATGAGCAGTTCTTC.